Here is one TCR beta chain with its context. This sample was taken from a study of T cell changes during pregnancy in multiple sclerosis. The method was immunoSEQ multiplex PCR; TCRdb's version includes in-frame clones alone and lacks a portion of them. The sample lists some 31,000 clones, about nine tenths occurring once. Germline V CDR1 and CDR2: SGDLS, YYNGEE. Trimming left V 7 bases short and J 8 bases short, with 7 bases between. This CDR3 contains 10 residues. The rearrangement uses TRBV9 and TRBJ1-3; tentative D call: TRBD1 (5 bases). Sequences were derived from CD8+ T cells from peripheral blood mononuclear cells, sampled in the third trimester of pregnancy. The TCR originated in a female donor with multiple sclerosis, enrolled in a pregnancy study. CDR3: CASGGYTIYF. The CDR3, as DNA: TGTGCCAGCGGGGGGTACACCATATATTTT.